Listed below are T cell receptor beta chains from one sample, sequenced in a study of chemoradiotherapy in HPV16-positive cancers. The repertoire was sequenced with immunoSEQ multiplex PCR; TCRdb's copy has only in-frame clones and lacks some. Of more than 7,500 clones in the sample, about 79% were seen once. Sample collection was performed from a patient who underwent chemoradiotherapy. The receptors originated from a human donor with HPV-associated anogenital cancer. The conserved cysteine and the conserved F or W are not part of the CDR3 here.

v_gene: TRBV29-1
len: 9
CDR3aa: SVRQRYGYT

v_gene: TRBV11-2
len: 11
CDR3aa: ASSFTSGPEQF

v_gene: TRBV5-6
len: 13
CDR3aa: ASSLVPRDTGELF

v_gene: TRBV19
len: 12
CDR3aa: ASSTRTSLNEQF

v_gene: TRBV4-2
len: 10
CDR3aa: ASSQDYQTQY

v_gene: TRBV7-6
len: 14
CDR3aa: ASSPRGGQGPGGQF

v_gene: TRBV6-1
len: 12
CDR3aa: ASSDDRGRTTIY

v_gene: TRBV7-9
len: 13
CDR3aa: ASSLGQGDLQPQH

v_gene: TRBV10-3
len: 14
CDR3aa: AISEPTGPMNTEAF

v_gene: TRBV5-4
len: 10
CDR3aa: ASSLVGDTQY

v_gene: TRBV11-1
len: 11
CDR3aa: ASSMTGTYGYT

v_gene: TRBV28
len: 10
CDR3aa: ASMSLNTEAF

v_gene: TRBV5-6
len: 9
CDR3aa: ASSSPLEQY

v_gene: TRBV28
len: 14
CDR3aa: ASGRQGVGMNTEAF

v_gene: TRBV18
len: 12
CDR3aa: ASSPPEGVETQY

v_gene: TRBV5-6
len: 10
CDR3aa: ASSFSYTEAF

v_gene: TRBV6-6
len: 11
CDR3aa: ASSPQGTGELF

v_gene: TRBV19
len: 13
CDR3aa: ASSVEKYSNQPQH

v_gene: TRBV6-5
len: 13
CDR3aa: ASSYVTSGKETQY

v_gene: TRBV5-1
len: 14
CDR3aa: ASSLEGTALNYGYT

v_gene: TRBV10-3
len: 12
CDR3aa: AIRLGPTKIEAF

v_gene: TRBV6-1
len: 10
CDR3aa: ASSNQGGEQF

v_gene: TRBV7-8
len: 12
CDR3aa: ASTLTGVFSEQY

v_gene: TRBV27
len: 11
CDR3aa: ASSSPGGTRQY

v_gene: TRBV4-1
len: 13
CDR3aa: ASSQVRGANTEAF

v_gene: TRBV6-5
len: 9
CDR3aa: ASMRRAEAF

v_gene: TRBV4-2
len: 11
CDR3aa: ASSQQSPGELF

v_gene: TRBV10-3
len: 12
CDR3aa: AISVRGKGDEQY

v_gene: TRBV4-3
len: 12
CDR3aa: ASGRIGSYNEQF

v_gene: TRBV4-1
len: 18
CDR3aa: ASSQDKISSDSSPGNTIY

v_gene: TRBV7-7
len: 11
CDR3aa: ASSRDRAETQY

v_gene: TRBV7-2
len: 14
CDR3aa: ASSQGLAGGTDTQY

v_gene: TRBV19
len: 12
CDR3aa: ASSRQSSGNTIY

v_gene: TRBV9
len: 12
CDR3aa: ASSVQGAGNTIY

v_gene: TRBV5-5
len: 12
CDR3aa: ASSLAGRNTEAF